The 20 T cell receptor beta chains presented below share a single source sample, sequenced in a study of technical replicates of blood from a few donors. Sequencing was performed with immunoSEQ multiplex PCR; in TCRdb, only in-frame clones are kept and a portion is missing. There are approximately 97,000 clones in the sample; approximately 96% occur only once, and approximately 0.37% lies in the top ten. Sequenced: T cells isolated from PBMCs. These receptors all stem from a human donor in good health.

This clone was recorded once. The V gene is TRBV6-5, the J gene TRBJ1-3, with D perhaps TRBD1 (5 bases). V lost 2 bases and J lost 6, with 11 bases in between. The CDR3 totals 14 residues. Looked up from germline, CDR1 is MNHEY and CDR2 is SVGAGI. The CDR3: CASSYGGGTNTIYF. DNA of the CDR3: TGTGCCAGCAGTTACGGCGGAGGGACAAACACCATATATTTT.

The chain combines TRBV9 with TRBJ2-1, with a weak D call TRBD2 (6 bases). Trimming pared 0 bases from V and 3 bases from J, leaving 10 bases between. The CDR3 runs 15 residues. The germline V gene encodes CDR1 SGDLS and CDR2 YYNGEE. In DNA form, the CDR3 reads TGTGCCAGCAGCGTAGACGGGAGAGGCTACAATGAGCAGTTCTTC. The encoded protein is CASSVDGRGYNEQFF. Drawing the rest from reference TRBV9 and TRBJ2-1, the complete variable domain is DSGVTQTPKHLITATGQRVTLRCSPRSGDLSVYWYQQSLDQGLQFLIQYYNGEERAKGNILERFSAQQFPDLHSELNLSSLELGDSALYFCASSVDGRGYNEQFFGPGTRLTVL.

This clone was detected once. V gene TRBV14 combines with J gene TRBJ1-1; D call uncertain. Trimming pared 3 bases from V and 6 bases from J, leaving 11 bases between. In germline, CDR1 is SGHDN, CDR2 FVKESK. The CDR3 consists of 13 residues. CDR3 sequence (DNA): TGTGCCAGCAGCCAGGGCAGGCATTCTGAAGCTTTCTTT. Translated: CASSQGRHSEAFF.

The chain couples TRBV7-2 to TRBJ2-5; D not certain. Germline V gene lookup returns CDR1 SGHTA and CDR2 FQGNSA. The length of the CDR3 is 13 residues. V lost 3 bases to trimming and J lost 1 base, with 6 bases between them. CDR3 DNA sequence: TGTGCCAGCAGCTTCCACTTCCAAGAGACCCAGTACTTC. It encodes CASSFHFQETQYF.

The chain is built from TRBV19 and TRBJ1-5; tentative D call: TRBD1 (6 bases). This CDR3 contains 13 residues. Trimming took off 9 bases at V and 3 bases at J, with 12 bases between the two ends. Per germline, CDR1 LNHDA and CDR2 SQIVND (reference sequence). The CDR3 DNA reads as TGTGCCAGCAGACAGGATACCAATCAGCCCCAGCATTTT. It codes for CASRQDTNQPQHF.

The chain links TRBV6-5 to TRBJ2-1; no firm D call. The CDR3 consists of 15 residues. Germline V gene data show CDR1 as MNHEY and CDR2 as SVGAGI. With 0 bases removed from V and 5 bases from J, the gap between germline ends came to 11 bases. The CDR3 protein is CASSYSMYTHNEQFF. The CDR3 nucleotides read TGTGCCAGCAGTTACTCAATGTACACACACAATGAGCAGTTCTTC.

DNA of the CDR3: TGCGCCAGCAGCTTGGGAGGGTTTGTAACAGATACGCAGTATTTT. This codes for CASSLGGFVTDTQYF. V is TRBV5-1 and J is TRBJ2-3, with D tentatively TRBD2 (5 bases). The length of the CDR3 is 15 residues. Per germline, CDR1 SGHRS and CDR2 YFSETQ. V was clipped by 0 bases and J by 3 bases, with 11 bases between them.

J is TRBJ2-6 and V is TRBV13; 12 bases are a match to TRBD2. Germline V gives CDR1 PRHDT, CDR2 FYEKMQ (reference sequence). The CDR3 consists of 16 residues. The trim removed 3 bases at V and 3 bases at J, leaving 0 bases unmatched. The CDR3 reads CASSLGLAGGANVLTF. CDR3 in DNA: TGTGCCAGCAGCTTGGGACTAGCGGGTGGGGCCAACGTCCTGACTTTC. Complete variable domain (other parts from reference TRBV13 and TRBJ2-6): AAGVIQSPRHLIKEKRETATLKCYPIPRHDTVYWYQQGPGQDPQFLISFYEKMQSDKGSIPDRFSAQQFSDYHSELNMSSLELGDSALYFCASSLGLAGGANVLTFGAGSRLTVL.

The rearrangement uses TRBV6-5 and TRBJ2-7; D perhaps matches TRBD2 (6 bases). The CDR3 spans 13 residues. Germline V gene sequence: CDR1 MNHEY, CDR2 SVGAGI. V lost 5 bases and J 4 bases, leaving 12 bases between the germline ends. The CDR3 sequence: CASSLTGLYEQYF. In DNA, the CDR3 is TGTGCCAGCAGTCTTACCGGACTATACGAGCAGTACTTC.

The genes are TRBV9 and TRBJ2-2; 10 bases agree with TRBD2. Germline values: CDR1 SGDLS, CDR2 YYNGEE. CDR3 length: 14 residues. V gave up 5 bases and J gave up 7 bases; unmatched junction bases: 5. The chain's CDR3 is CASSSLAGGGELFF. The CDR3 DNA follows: TGTGCCAGCAGTTCCTTAGCGGGAGGCGGGGAGCTGTTTTTT.

CDR3 sequence: CASSGHRGIYNEQFF. DNA of the CDR3: TGTGCCAGCAGTGGCCACAGGGGCATCTACAATGAGCAGTTCTTC. This chain links TRBV6-5 with TRBJ2-1; 7 positions agree with TRBD1. The V segment lost 5 bases and the J segment 3 bases; nucleotides outside the gene matches: 7. Germline V lookup: CDR1 MNHEY, CDR2 SVGAGI. The CDR3 is made up of 15 amino acids.

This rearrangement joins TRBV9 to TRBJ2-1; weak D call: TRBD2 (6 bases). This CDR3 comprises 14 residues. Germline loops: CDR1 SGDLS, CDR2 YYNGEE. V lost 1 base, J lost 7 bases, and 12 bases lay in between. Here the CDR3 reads CASSVTGLSNEQFF. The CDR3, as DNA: TGTGCCAGCAGCGTAACGGGACTCTCAAATGAGCAGTTCTTC. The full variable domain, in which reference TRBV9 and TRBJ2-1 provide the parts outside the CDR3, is DSGVTQTPKHLITATGQRVTLRCSPRSGDLSVYWYQQSLDQGLQFLIQYYNGEERAKGNILERFSAQQFPDLHSELNLSSLELGDSALYFCASSVTGLSNEQFFGPGTRLTVL.

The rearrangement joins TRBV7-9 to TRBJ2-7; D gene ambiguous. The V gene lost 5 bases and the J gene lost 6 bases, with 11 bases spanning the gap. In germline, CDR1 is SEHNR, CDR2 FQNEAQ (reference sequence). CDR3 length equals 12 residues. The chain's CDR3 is CASSHPSGEQYF. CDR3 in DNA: TGTGCCAGCAGCCATCCCTCAGGCGAGCAGTACTTC.

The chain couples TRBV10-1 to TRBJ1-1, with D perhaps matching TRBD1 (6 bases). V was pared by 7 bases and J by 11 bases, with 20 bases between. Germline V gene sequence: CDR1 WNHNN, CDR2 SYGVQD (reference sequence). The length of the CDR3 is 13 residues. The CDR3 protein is CASKDSLASKAFF. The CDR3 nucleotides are TGCGCCAGCAAGGACAGCCTAGCCTCGAAGGCTTTCTTT.

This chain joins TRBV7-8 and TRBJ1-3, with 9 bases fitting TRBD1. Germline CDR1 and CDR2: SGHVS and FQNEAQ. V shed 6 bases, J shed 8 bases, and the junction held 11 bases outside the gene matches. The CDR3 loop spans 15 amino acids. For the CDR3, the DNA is TGTGCCAGCAGACTAGGACAGGGGACGGGACACACCATATATTTT. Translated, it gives CASRLGQGTGHTIYF.

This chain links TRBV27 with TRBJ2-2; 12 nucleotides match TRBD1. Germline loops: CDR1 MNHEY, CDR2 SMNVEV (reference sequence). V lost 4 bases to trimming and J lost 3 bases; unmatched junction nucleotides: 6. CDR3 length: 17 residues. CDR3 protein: CASSWDRGRSDTGELFF. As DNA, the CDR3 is TGTGCCAGCAGTTGGGACAGGGGGCGTTCTGACACCGGGGAGCTGTTTTTT.

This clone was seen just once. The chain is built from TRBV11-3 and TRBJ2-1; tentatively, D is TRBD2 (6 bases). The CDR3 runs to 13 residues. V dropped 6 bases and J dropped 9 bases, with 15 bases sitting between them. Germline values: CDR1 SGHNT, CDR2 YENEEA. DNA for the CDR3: TGTGCCAGCAGTTGGGACTCCGGAGGTGAGCAGTTCTTC. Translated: CASSWDSGGEQFF. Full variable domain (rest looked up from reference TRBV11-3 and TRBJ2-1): EAGVVQSPRYKIIEKKQPVAFWCNPISGHNTLYWYLQNLGQGPELLIRYENEEAVDDSQLPKDRFSAERLKGVDSTLKIQPAELGDSAVYLCASSWDSGGEQFFGPGTRLTVL.

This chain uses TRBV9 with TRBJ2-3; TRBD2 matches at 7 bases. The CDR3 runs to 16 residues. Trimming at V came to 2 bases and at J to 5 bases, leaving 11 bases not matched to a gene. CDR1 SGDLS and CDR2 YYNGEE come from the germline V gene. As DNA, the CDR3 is TGTGCCAGCAGCGTGCCCGCTCCCCGCGGGGGAGATACGCAGTATTTT. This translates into CASSVPAPRGGDTQYF.

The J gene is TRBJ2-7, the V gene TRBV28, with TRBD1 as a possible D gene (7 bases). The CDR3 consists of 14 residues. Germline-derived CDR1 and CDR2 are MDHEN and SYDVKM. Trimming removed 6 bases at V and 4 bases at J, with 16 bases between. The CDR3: CASRGETGRYEQYF. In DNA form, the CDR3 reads TGTGCCAGCAGAGGGGAGACAGGGAGGTACGAGCAGTACTTC. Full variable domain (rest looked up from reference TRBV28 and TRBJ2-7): DVKVTQSSRYLVKRTGEKVFLECVQDMDHENMFWYRQDPGLGLRLIYFSYDVKMKEKGDIPEGYSVSREKKERFSLILESASTNQTSMYLCASRGETGRYEQYFGPGTRLTVT.

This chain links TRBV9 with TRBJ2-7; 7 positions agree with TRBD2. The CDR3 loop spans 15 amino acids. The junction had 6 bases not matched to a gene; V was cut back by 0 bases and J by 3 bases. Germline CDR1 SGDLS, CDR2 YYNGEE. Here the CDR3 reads CASSVAASGNYEQYF. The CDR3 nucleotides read TGTGCCAGCAGCGTAGCTGCTAGCGGCAACTACGAGCAGTACTTC.